What follows is one TCR beta chain and its context. Its antigen is currently unknown. The data stem from a study of graft-versus-host responses after intestinal transplantation. The V gene's germline CDR1 is MNHEY and CDR2 SMNVEV (reference sequence). V was cut by 3 bases and J by 2 bases, with 8 bases left in between. This CDR3 region has 14 residues. Sequencing used immunoSEQ multiplex PCR; TCRdb keeps in-frame clones, though not all of them. The data show approximately 89,000 clones, with roughly 93% seen just once and about 1.1% held by the top ten. The receptor was isolated from a human donor who was the organ donor for an intestinal transplant. The sample here was unstimulated CD8+ T cells sorted from spleen or lymph node cells, taken before transplant. The chain recombines TRBV27 with TRBJ2-1; a possible D gene is TRBD1 (6 bases). The CDR3 is CASSFAGAYNEQFF. In DNA, the CDR3 is TGTGCCAGCAGTTTCGCAGGGGCCTACAATGAGCAGTTCTTC.